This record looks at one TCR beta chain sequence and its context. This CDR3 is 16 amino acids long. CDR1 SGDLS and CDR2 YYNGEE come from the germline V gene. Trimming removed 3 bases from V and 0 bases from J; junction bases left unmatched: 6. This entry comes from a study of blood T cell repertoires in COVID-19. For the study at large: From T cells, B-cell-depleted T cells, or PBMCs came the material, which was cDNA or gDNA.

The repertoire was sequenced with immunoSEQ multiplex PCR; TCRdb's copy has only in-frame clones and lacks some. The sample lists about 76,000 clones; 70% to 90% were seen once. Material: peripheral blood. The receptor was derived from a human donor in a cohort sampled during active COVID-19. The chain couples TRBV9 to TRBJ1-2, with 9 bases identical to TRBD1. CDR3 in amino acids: CASSGGRTGANYGYTF. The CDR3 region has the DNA TGTGCCAGCAGCGGAGGACGGACAGGGGCTAACTATGGCTACACCTTC.